This TCR beta chain was sequenced for a study of CD8 T cells in ankylosing spondylitis. Study conclusions and caveats: There were earlier reports of some motif variants in reactive arthritis synovial fluid and blood. Matched ankylosing spondylitis synovial fluid reportedly contained a significantly enriched population of disease-linked clones. Disease-linked clones bore a CD8+ phenotype and were relatively rare in peripheral blood.

Worth noting for this clonotype: What it binds is not known.

TCRdb used MiXCR to reprocess the 5' RACE reads, holding one entry per CDR3 protein. The sample includes roughly 120,000 distinct CDR3 sequences, roughly an eighth of them seen just once. The CDR3 covers 15 residues. The germline V gene has CDR1 SGHRS and CDR2 YFSETQ. Trimming took off 4 bases at V and 14 bases at J, with 25 bases between the two ends. This sequence joins TRBV5-1 and TRBJ2-1; D possibly corresponds to TRBD2 (5 bases). The source material was blood, either unsorted or a sorted T cell fraction (not recorded which). The clonotype comes from a female donor with ankylosing spondylitis or in good health (not recorded which). The CDR3 sequence: CASSPGSYQKAREFF. The CDR3 coding sequence is TGCGCCAGCAGCCCGGGGTCCTATCAAAAGGCGAGGGAGTTCTTC.